The 20 T cell receptor beta chains below all came from one sample that was sequenced in a study of blood T cell repertoires in COVID-19. Measured with immunoSEQ multiplex PCR; TCRdb has only the in-frame clones, and not every one. The sample lists around 63,000 clones, about 86% occurring once. Sequencing was done on a sample of peripheral blood. The receptor set was obtained from a woman aged 80 or older with active or convalescent COVID-19.

V usage is TRBV6-2 or TRBV6-3 and J usage is TRBJ1-1; D unclear. Trimming took off 2 bases at V and 0 bases at J, with 10 bases between the two ends. Looked up from germline, CDR1 is MNHEY and CDR2 is SVGEGT. The CDR3 consists of 15 residues. CDR3 region: CASSYRTGLNTEAFF. In DNA form, the CDR3 reads TGTGCCAGCAGTTACCGTACGGGGTTGAACACTGAAGCTTTCTTT.

This clone appeared a few times. The chain joins TRBV4-1 to TRBJ1-2; tentatively, D is TRBD1 (6 bases). The CDR3 totals 15 residues. Trimming shortened V by 0 bases and J by 7 bases, and 15 bases separated the two germline ends. Germline V lookup: CDR1 MGHRA, CDR2 YSYEKL. The CDR3 nucleotides read TGCGCCAGCAGCCAAGATTTCCTGGGGGCGCGTGGCTACACCTTC. Protein sequence: CASSQDFLGARGYTF.

This clone was recorded a few times. The chain uses TRBV30 and TRBJ1-2; 7 bases agree with TRBD1. V lost 3 bases and J lost 5; bases outside the gene matches: 12. The CDR3 totals 15 residues. CDR1 and CDR2 (germline): GTSNPN, SVGIG (reference sequence). The CDR3 DNA reads as TGTGCCTGGAGGGGCTCCGTGGACAGGAATTATGGCTACACCTTC. Protein product: CAWRGSVDRNYGYTF.

The chain has TRBV4-2 and TRBJ2-7; tentatively, D is TRBD2 (6 bases). Per germline, CDR1 LGHNA and CDR2 YNFKEQ. There are 18 residues in the CDR3. Trimming stripped 0 bases from V and 3 bases from J, with 21 bases between. Here the CDR3 DNA reads TGTGCCAGCAGCCAAGATATTGTTAGAACCGGGGGTTACTACGAGCAGTACTTC. Residues: CASSQDIVRTGGYYEQYF.

The CDR3 loop reads CASSLVHGELFF. The CDR3 coding sequence is TGTGCCAGCAGCTTAGTTCACGGGGAGCTGTTTTTT. The chain recombines TRBV7-8 with TRBJ2-2; D call uncertain. Trimming removed 1 base from V and 7 bases from J, with 4 bases in between. The V gene's germline CDR1 is SGHVS and CDR2 FQNEAQ. The CDR3 length is 12 residues.

V usage is TRBV4-3 and J usage is TRBJ2-7; D gene unclear. CDR1 is LGHNA, CDR2 YSLEER, per germline. The CDR3 contains 16 residues. V was shortened by 0 bases and J by 1 base, with 13 bases between the two germline ends. CDR3 sequence: CASSQDWSEYSYEQYF. CDR3 sequence (DNA): TGCGCCAGCAGCCAAGATTGGAGTGAGTATTCCTACGAGCAGTACTTC.

V gene TRBV27 combines with J gene TRBJ2-5; no clear D gene. The CDR3 length is 13 residues. Germline V CDR1 and CDR2: MNHEY, SMNVEV (reference sequence). Trimming left V 2 bases short and J 7 bases short, with 11 bases between. CDR3 bases: TGTGCCAGCAGTTTAAACGCGGTAGCGACCCAGTACTTC. Protein product: CASSLNAVATQYF.

The gene calls are TRBV11-2 and TRBJ1-1, with D unclear. Trimming removed 2 bases from V and 7 bases from J, with 14 bases in between. The CDR3 is 14 residues long. Germline CDR1 reads SGHAT; CDR2 reads FQNNGV. CDR3 region: CASSLNRRVSEAFF. The CDR3 bases are TGTGCCAGCAGCTTAAACCGTCGGGTTAGTGAAGCTTTCTTT.

In its sample, this clone was seen a few times. The CDR3 nucleotides are TGTGCCAGCAGTGACTCATCACAGTTGGATACGCAGTATTTT. This gives the protein CASSDSSQLDTQYF. This chain connects TRBV6-4 to TRBJ2-3; D not certain. Trimming removed 0 bases at V and 6 bases at J, with 10 bases between. The CDR3 extends over 14 amino acids. Germline assignment: CDR1 MRHNA and CDR2 SNTAGT.

Only one count was recorded for this clone. The chain is built from TRBV7-9 and TRBJ1-1; 8 bases map to TRBD1. The CDR3 extends over 14 amino acids. CDR1 and CDR2 from the germline V gene are SEHNR and FQNEAQ (reference sequence). Trimming removed 5 bases from V and 4 bases from J; junction bases left unmatched: 6. The CDR3 is CASSPQGAVTEAFF. CDR3 nucleotides: TGTGCCAGCAGCCCGCAGGGGGCGGTCACTGAAGCTTTCTTT.

This chain connects TRBV7-2 to TRBJ2-3; D gene unclear. Germline-derived CDR1 and CDR2 are SGHTA and FQGNSA. Trimming took 8 bases from V and 2 from J, leaving 8 bases between them. The CDR3 contains 12 residues. This chain's CDR3 is CASALPTDTQYF. The CDR3 region has the DNA TGTGCCAGCGCGCTACCCACAGATACGCAGTATTTT. Looking up the rest from reference TRBV7-2 and TRBJ2-3 gives the full variable domain: GAGVSQSPSNKVTEKGKDVELRCDPISGHTALYWYRQSLGQGLEFLIYFQGNSAPDKSGLPSDRFSAERTGGSVSTLTIQRTQQEDSAVYLCASALPTDTQYFGPGTRLTVL.

The chain joins TRBV7-2 to TRBJ2-3; 8 nucleotides match TRBD2. The CDR3 is made up of 16 amino acids. With 5 bases clipped from V and 6 bases from J, the junction kept 13 bases outside the gene matches. Germline assignment: CDR1 SGHTA and CDR2 FQGNSA. CDR3 bases: TGTGCCAGCAGCCCCCGGCTTGGCGGGGGGTGGGATACGCAGTATTTT. Its translation is CASSPRLGGGWDTQYF.

V is TRBV3-1 (or the pseudogene TRBV3-2) and J is TRBJ2-7; TRBD1 is a possible D gene (6 bases). CDR1 is LGHDT and CDR2 is YNNKEL in the germline V gene (reference sequence). This CDR3 contains 13 residues. V lost 2 bases and J lost 4, with 9 bases in between. CDR3 bases: TGTGCCAGCAGCCAACCTAGGGGGTACGAGCAGTACTTC. It is translated as CASSQPRGYEQYF.

The rearrangement joins TRBV24-1 to TRBJ2-2, with D possibly TRBD1 on 6 matching bases. V lost 3 bases to trimming and J lost 5 bases, with 12 bases between them. CDR1 is KGHDR and CDR2 is SFDVKD in the germline V gene. The CDR3 consists of 15 residues. This chain's CDR3 is CATSDLQGSTGELFF. The CDR3 nucleotides are TGTGCCACCAGTGATCTACAGGGTTCGACCGGGGAGCTGTTTTTT.

This chain joins TRBV6-2 or TRBV6-3 and TRBJ2-1; tentative D call: TRBD2 (7 bases). The V gene lost 0 bases and the J gene lost 1 base, with 13 bases spanning the gap. From germline, CDR1 is MNHEY and CDR2 SVGEGT. The CDR3 runs 17 residues. DNA for the CDR3: TGTGCCAGCAGTTACTCCTGGGGGGGGGCATCCTACAATGAGCAGTTCTTC. Its protein is CASSYSWGGASYNEQFF.

A few counts support this clone. The chain links TRBV7-3 to TRBJ1-1; 10 bases line up with TRBD1. Germline V lookup: CDR1 SGHTA, CDR2 FQGTGA. This CDR3 comprises 15 residues. Trimming took 5 bases from V and 5 from J; bases not matched to a gene: 8. CDR3 coding DNA: TGTGCCAGCAGCCTCTCGGGACAGGGGCTGACTGAAGCTTTCTTT. The encoded protein is CASSLSGQGLTEAFF.

The V call is TRBV10-2, the J call TRBJ1-1; possibly TRBD1 for D (5 bases). CDR3 size: 12 residues. Looked up from germline, CDR1 is WSHSY and CDR2 is SAAADI. V gave up 7 bases and J gave up 0 bases, with 6 bases separating them. The CDR3 sequence: CASTGMNTEAFF. CDR3 nucleotides: TGCGCCAGCACAGGGATGAACACTGAAGCTTTCTTT.

This chain uses TRBV29-1 with TRBJ2-2, with 8 bases lining up with TRBD1. Matching the DNA end better, TRBJ1-3 makes the J call doubtful. This CDR3 region has 12 residues. Germline-derived CDR1 and CDR2 are SQVTM and ANQGSEA. The CDR3 loop is CSAGQDGNTIYF. DNA of the CDR3: TGCAGCGCGGGACAGGATGGAAACACCATATATTTT.

The V gene is TRBV12-3 or TRBV12-4, the J gene TRBJ2-7, with TRBD1 matching 7 bases. V was clipped by 5 bases and J by 5 bases; unmatched bases: 3. CDR3 length: 12 residues. The CDR3 bases are TGTGCCAGCAGTCCGGGACAGAACGAGCAGTACTTC. Protein: CASSPGQNEQYF.

V gene TRBV3-1 (or the pseudogene TRBV3-2) combines with J gene TRBJ1-4; TRBD1 matches at 7 bases. The V gene end was trimmed by 0 bases and the J gene end by 5 bases; junction bases not matched to a gene: 6. The CDR3 is 16 residues long. In germline, CDR1 is LGHDT, CDR2 YNNKEL (reference sequence). In nucleotides, the CDR3 is TGTGCCAGCAGCCAAGAGAAGGACAGGCCAAATGAAAAACTGTTTTTT. Its translation: CASSQEKDRPNEKLFF.